A single sample is the source of the 25 T cell receptor beta chains below, sequenced in a study of shared clonotypes between healthy human individuals. Produced via immunoSEQ multiplex PCR; TCRdb's table is partial and in-frame only. The profile shows just over 2,000,000 clones, approximately 95% of them singletons. Sequencing was done on a sample of naive CD4+ T cells sorted from blood. Subset: CD45RA+ positively selected. The source is a man between 18 and 29 years old in good health.

Remarks on this clone: The germline gene is not matched at one end of the junction; a read error may be the cause. Other DNA sequences in this sample translate to the same CDR3. V gene TRBV9 combines with J gene TRBJ1-2; 7 bases align to TRBD1. The CDR3 loop spans 14 amino acids. Germline assignment: CDR1 SGDLS and CDR2 YYNGEE. CDR3 bases: TGTGCCAGCAGTGTAGACAGGGACTTCTATGGCTACACCTTC. The encoded protein is CASSVDRDFYGYTF.

The chain employs TRBV28 and TRBJ2-7; 7 bases are shared with TRBD1. The germline gives CDR1 MDHEN, CDR2 SYDVKM. The V and J ends lost 3 bases and 1 base, in that order; junction bases with no gene match: 6. The CDR3 totals 15 residues. The CDR3 bases are TGTGCCAGCAGTTTGCACAAGACAGGGTCCTACGAGCAGTACTTC. Translating it yields CASSLHKTGSYEQYF.

This clone was seen once. J is TRBJ2-3 and V is TRBV5-1; D is undetermined. This CDR3 region has 15 residues. Per germline, CDR1 SGHRS and CDR2 YFSETQ. V gave up 10 bases and J gave up 4 bases, with 22 bases separating them. The CDR3 DNA follows: TGCGCCCCAGCTCCGGCAGGAATTTCCCCAGATACGCAGTATTTT. Its protein product is CAPAPAGISPDTQYF.

The gene calls are TRBV30 and TRBJ1-5; D is unresolved. Trimming shortened V by 3 bases and J by 3 bases, and 12 bases separated the two germline ends. CDR3 length: 14 residues. Germline V gene data show CDR1 as GTSNPN and CDR2 as SVGIG (reference sequence). Here the CDR3 reads CAWRARDPNQPQHF. CDR3 sequence (DNA): TGTGCCTGGAGGGCTCGGGATCCCAATCAGCCCCAGCATTTT.

The gene calls are TRBV9 and TRBJ2-5, with TRBD1 matching 9 bases. The CDR3 covers 14 residues. The J segment lost 5 bases and the V segment lost 3 bases, leaving 5 bases of the junction unmatched. Germline V gene lookup returns CDR1 SGDLS and CDR2 YYNGEE. The CDR3 reads CASSEQGAWETQYF. The DNA for the CDR3 is TGTGCCAGCAGCGAACAGGGGGCATGGGAGACCCAGTACTTC. Full variable domain (outside the CDR3, taken from reference TRBV9 and TRBJ2-5): DSGVTQTPKHLITATGQRVTLRCSPRSGDLSVYWYQQSLDQGLQFLIQYYNGEERAKGNILERFSAQQFPDLHSELNLSSLELGDSALYFCASSEQGAWETQYFGPGTRLLVL.

The chain carries TRBV9 and TRBJ2-1; 8 bases agree with TRBD2. Per germline, CDR1 SGDLS and CDR2 YYNGEE. The CDR3 covers 15 residues. V lost 0 bases and J lost 10; bases outside the gene matches: 9. The CDR3 nucleotides read TGTGCCAGCAGCGTAGGCGTAGCGGGGTTCGGCGAGCAGTTCTTC. Encoded protein: CASSVGVAGFGEQFF.

This clone appeared once. V usage is TRBV7-6 and J usage is TRBJ1-5; D unclear. The V gene lost 2 bases and the J gene lost 4 bases, with 3 bases spanning the gap. This CDR3 comprises 12 residues. Looked up from germline, CDR1 is SGHVS and CDR2 is FNYEAQ. The CDR3 DNA is TGTGCCAGCAGCTTAATAAATCAGCCCCAGCATTTT. This codes for CASSLINQPQHF.

This clone was seen once. The genes are TRBV19 and TRBJ1-6, with D maybe TRBD1 (6 bases). The CDR3 consists of 15 residues. Trimming removed 3 bases at V and 5 bases at J, with 11 bases between. Germline lookup yields CDR1 LNHDA and CDR2 SQIVND (reference sequence). The CDR3 coding sequence is TGTGCCAGTAGTATCCTGGGGGCAAATAATTCACCCCTCCACTTT. Protein: CASSILGANNSPLHF.

V is TRBV2 and J is TRBJ2-2; the match to TRBD2 covers 9 bases. With 6 bases clipped from V and 4 bases from J, the junction kept 12 bases outside the gene matches. CDR1 and CDR2 (germline): SNHLY, FYNNEI. This CDR3 comprises 17 residues. CDR3: CASSRSRLAAPTGELFF. Written as DNA, the CDR3 is TGTGCCAGCAGCCGGTCGAGACTAGCGGCACCCACCGGGGAGCTGTTTTTT.

The rearrangement uses TRBV30 and TRBJ2-7; D possibly corresponds to TRBD2 (6 bases). Trimming left V 4 bases short and J 6 bases short, with 22 bases between. CDR1 is GTSNPN and CDR2 is SVGIG in the germline V gene (reference sequence). The CDR3 covers 15 residues. The CDR3 loop is CAWTAAGLSHGEQYF. The DNA of the CDR3 is TGTGCCTGGACCGCCGCGGGACTTAGTCATGGCGAGCAGTACTTC.

The gene calls are TRBV5-1 and TRBJ2-3; TRBD2 aligns across 9 bases. The CDR3 spans 16 residues. Trimming took 0 bases from V and 2 from J; bases not matched to a gene: 4. CDR1 is SGHRS, CDR2 YFSETQ, per germline. CDR3 sequence reads: CASSLVRTSDTDTQYF. Here the CDR3 DNA reads TGCGCCAGCAGCTTGGTGCGGACTAGCGACACAGATACGCAGTATTTT.

The CDR3 loop is CASSFSSGGTYEQYF. The CDR3 bases are TGCGCCAGCAGCTTCTCTAGCGGGGGGACCTACGAGCAGTACTTC. The J gene is TRBJ2-7, the V gene TRBV5-1; TRBD2 aligns across 11 bases. Per the germline V gene, CDR1 is SGHRS and CDR2 is YFSETQ. J was trimmed by 2 bases and V by 2 bases; bases with no gene match: 3. The CDR3 sequence is 15 residues long. Using reference TRBV5-1 and TRBJ2-7 for the parts outside the CDR3, the full variable domain is KAGVTQTPRYLIKTRGQQVTLSCSPISGHRSVSWYQQTPGQGLQFLFEYFSETQRNKGNFPGRFSGRQFSNSRSEMNVSTLELGDSALYLCASSFSSGGTYEQYFGPGTRLTVT.

Concerning this clone: The same CDR3 also results from other DNA sequences found in this sample. The genes are TRBV18 and TRBJ1-3; tentative D call: TRBD1 (6 bases). V gave up 3 bases and J gave up 2 bases, with 8 bases separating them. The CDR3 is 14 amino acids. Germline CDR1 KGHSH, CDR2 LQKENI. The DNA for the CDR3 is TGTGCCAGCTCACCGACAGGCCCTGGAAACACCATATATTTT. Amino acids: CASSPTGPGNTIYF.

The chain links TRBV5-1 to TRBJ2-7; TRBD1 aligns across 7 bases. The V segment lost 0 bases and the J segment 3 bases; nucleotides outside the gene matches: 3. Germline-derived CDR1 and CDR2 are SGHRS and YFSETQ. The CDR3 totals 14 residues. The CDR3 nucleotides read TGCGCCAGCAGCTTGGAATACAGGGGCTACGAGCAGTACTTC. It codes for CASSLEYRGYEQYF.

This clone was detected only once. V usage is TRBV5-6 and J usage is TRBJ2-7; TRBD2 matches at 11 bases. In germline, CDR1 is SGHDT, CDR2 YYEEEE. This CDR3 region has 15 residues. Trimming removed 0 bases from V and 3 bases from J; junction bases left unmatched: 2. CDR3 protein: CASSLASGRYYEQYF. The CDR3 DNA sequence: TGTGCCAGCAGCTTGGCTAGCGGGAGGTACTACGAGCAGTACTTC.

This chain connects TRBV9 to TRBJ2-2; 10 bases map to TRBD2. CDR3 length: 17 amino acids. Germline-derived CDR1 and CDR2 are SGDLS and YYNGEE. Trimming cost V 0 bases and J 5 bases; bases outside gene matches: 7. The CDR3 DNA reads TGTGCCAGCAGCGTAGCAACTAGCGGGGATTTAACCGGGGAGCTGTTTTTT. Translated, it gives CASSVATSGDLTGELFF.

The genes are TRBV10-3 and TRBJ2-3; 12 nucleotides align to TRBD2. The CDR3 spans 15 residues. The V gene's germline CDR1 is ENHRY and CDR2 SYGVKD. J gave up 6 bases and V 6 bases, and 7 bases lay outside the gene matches. The CDR3 reads CAIRATSGGGDTQYF. The CDR3 DNA reads as TGTGCCATCAGGGCGACTAGCGGGGGTGGGGATACGCAGTATTTT.

The chain carries TRBV10-3 and TRBJ2-5, with unresolved D. V lost 10 bases, J lost 2 bases, and 11 bases lay in between. The CDR3 covers 12 residues. The germline gives CDR1 ENHRY, CDR2 SYGVKD. The chain's CDR3 is CATSSVQETQYF. In DNA, the CDR3 is TGTGCCACATCATCGGTGCAAGAGACCCAGTACTTC.

The chain couples TRBV19 to TRBJ1-3; TRBD1 might be the D (5 bases). V was pared by 6 bases and J by 0 bases, with 9 bases between. Per germline, CDR1 LNHDA and CDR2 SQIVND (reference sequence). CDR3 size: 14 residues. The CDR3 region is CASRDGGSGNTIYF. DNA for the CDR3: TGTGCCAGTAGGGACGGGGGCTCTGGAAACACCATATATTTT.

J is TRBJ1-3 and V is TRBV7-8, with D possibly matching TRBD1 (5 bases). CDR3 length equals 19 residues. Germline values: CDR1 SGHVS, CDR2 FQNEAQ. V was cut by 4 bases and J by 0 bases, with 22 bases left in between. The CDR3 DNA sequence: TGTGCCAGCAGCTCGTCCGGGACGATCGGCAGCAGCTCTGGAAACACCATATATTTT. Translated: CASSSSGTIGSSSGNTIYF.

The rearrangement uses TRBV11-1 and TRBJ1-2; 8 positions agree with TRBD1. Unmatched junction bases numbered 13, after V lost 5 bases and J lost 2 bases. The CDR3 has 17 amino acids. Per germline, CDR1 SGHAT and CDR2 FQDESV (reference sequence). The CDR3 reads CASSPERKRQGNYGYTF. The CDR3 nucleotides are TGTGCCAGCAGCCCCGAGAGGAAAAGACAGGGGAACTATGGCTACACCTTC.

The chain uses TRBV10-3 and TRBJ2-5, with D tentatively TRBD1 or TRBD2 (5 bases each). Trimming removed 4 bases from V and 2 bases from J, with 11 bases in between. The CDR3 contains 14 residues. Germline values: CDR1 ENHRY, CDR2 SYGVKD. CDR3 nucleotides: TGTGCCATCAGTGGTACGGGGCGGCAAGAGACCCAGTACTTC. Protein sequence: CAISGTGRQETQYF.

A note on this clone: Other DNA sequences from this sample encode an identical CDR3 as well. This chain links TRBV18 with TRBJ1-1; D gene uncertain. The germline V and J ends were trimmed by 1 base and 5 bases, with 5 bases remaining between them. Germline CDR1 and CDR2: KGHSH and LQKENI. The CDR3 totals 12 residues. The CDR3 nucleotides read TGTGCCAGCTCACCACAAGGGACTGAAGCTTTCTTT. It yields the protein CASSPQGTEAFF.

The V call is TRBV2, the J call TRBJ1-2; D perhaps matches TRBD1 (6 bases). Looked up from germline, CDR1 is SNHLY and CDR2 is FYNNEI. The CDR3 length is 17 residues. Trimming left V 4 bases short and J 2 bases short, with 20 bases between. The CDR3 region is CASSAEYYRATNYGYTF. DNA of the CDR3: TGTGCCAGCAGTGCCGAGTATTACAGGGCGACCAACTATGGCTACACCTTC.

This chain links TRBV9 with TRBJ2-4; D might be TRBD2 (6 bases). Trimming shortened V by 2 bases and J by 0 bases, and 12 bases separated the two germline ends. Per the germline V gene, CDR1 is SGDLS and CDR2 is YYNGEE. The CDR3 loop spans 16 amino acids. The CDR3 DNA reads TGTGCCAGCAGCGTGGATGGGGGACTAGCCAAAAACATTCAGTACTTC. Protein product: CASSVDGGLAKNIQYF. Filled out from reference TRBV9 and TRBJ2-4, the complete variable domain reads DSGVTQTPKHLITATGQRVTLRCSPRSGDLSVYWYQQSLDQGLQFLIQYYNGEERAKGNILERFSAQQFPDLHSELNLSSLELGDSALYFCASSVDGGLAKNIQYFGAGTRLSVL.